The T cell receptor beta chain under discussion was sequenced for a study of OX40 agonist ivuxolimab in advanced cancers. Study overall: Partial responses were recorded for three patients, including one with hepatocellular carcinoma and two with cutaneous melanoma.

Profiling relied on immunoSEQ multiplex PCR, and the TCRdb table lists in-frame clones only, not all of them. Among tens of thousands of clones listed, roughly 84% were seen once. About this clone itself: Its antigen is unidentified.

Broader study findings: Among the lowest levels of clonal expansion were found in partial responders at 0.1-3.0 mg/kg. There were, on average, more expanded clones in CD8+ T cells than in CD4+. Clonal expansion by week 6 occurred in CD4+ and CD8+ blood T cells (at 0.1 to 3.0 mg/kg).

Sequences were derived from CD4+ or CD8+ T cells sorted from blood, sampled in a trial of the OX40 agonist ivuxolimab. The clonotype comes from an adult with an advanced solid tumor such as melanoma, head and neck, liver or kidney cancer.

CDR3 protein: CASSSGTAMNTEAFF. CDR3 DNA sequence: TGTGCCAGCAGCTCGGGGACAGCCATGAACACTGAAGCTTTCTTT. V and J are TRBV11-3 and TRBJ1-1, with 7 bases that match TRBD1. The V gene end was trimmed by 4 bases and the J gene end by 0 bases; junction bases not matched to a gene: 5. The CDR3 consists of 15 residues. The V gene's germline CDR1 is SGHNT and CDR2 YENEEA.